The 30 T cell receptor beta chains listed next were all sequenced from one sample in a study of T cell repertoires in cytomegalovirus infection. Via MiXCR, TCRdb re-called the reads, giving one row per CDR3 protein. The table has some 180,000 distinct CDR3 sequences, approximately 17% seen once. The sample was CD8+ T cells from PBMCs. These receptors were collected from a human donor in good health (CMV status not recorded). Some clones in this sample may be carry-over from other donors' samples.

The CDR3 DNA reads TGTGCCAGCAGCTCGGGGACAGGGGGGAACACTGAAGCTTTCTTT. It translates to CASSSGTGGNTEAFF. The chain links TRBV5-6 to TRBJ1-1, with 11 bases aligning to TRBD1. Germline V lookup: CDR1 SGHDT, CDR2 YYEEEE. Unmatched junction bases numbered 2, after V lost 3 bases and J lost 1 base. The CDR3 has 15 amino acids.

The chain recombines TRBV2 with TRBJ2-3, with 8 bases aligning to TRBD1. The length of the CDR3 is 14 residues. Losses at the gene ends were 10 bases for V and 1 base for J; bases not matched to a gene: 7. Germline CDR1 and CDR2: SNHLY and FYNNEI. In nucleotides, the CDR3 is TGTGCCATCCGTTCGGGACAGGGCACAGATACGCAGTATTTT. This encodes CAIRSGQGTDTQYF.

Concerning this clonotype itself: A much larger clone differs from this one at a single base, so this may be a read error. V and J are TRBV28 and TRBJ2-1; no definite D call. Trimming removed 3 bases at V and 6 bases at J, with 12 bases between. The germline V gene has CDR1 MDHEN and CDR2 SYDVKM. This CDR3 is built from 14 residues. The CDR3 DNA follows: TGTGCCAGCAGTTTTGTGAGGCCCGTCAATGAGCAGTTCTTC. It translates to CASSFVRPVNEQFF.

This clonotype was seen more than once but under ten times. V gene TRBV7-2 combines with J gene TRBJ2-7; 8 bases align to TRBD2. CDR1 is SGHTA, CDR2 FQGNSA, per germline. This CDR3 spans 15 amino acids. Trimming cost V 1 base and J 3 bases; bases outside gene matches: 5. The CDR3 DNA follows: TGTGCCAGCAGCTTAGTACTAGCGGTGCACTACGAGCAGTACTTC. The encoded protein is CASSLVLAVHYEQYF. The entire variable domain, with the rest obtained from reference TRBV7-2 and TRBJ2-7, is as follows: GAGVSQSPSNKVTEKGKDVELRCDPISGHTALYWYRQSLGQGLEFLIYFQGNSAPDKSGLPSDRFSAERTGGSVSTLTIQRTQQEDSAVYLCASSLVLAVHYEQYFGPGTRLTVT.

In its sample, this clonotype was seen many times. V and J are TRBV11-2 and TRBJ1-5; D uncertain. Germline V lookup: CDR1 SGHAT, CDR2 FQNNGV. The V and J ends lost 1 base and 1 base respectively, with 8 bases between them. The CDR3 covers 15 residues. Here the CDR3 DNA reads TGTGCCAGCAGCTTAGGGAGACTAAGCAATCAGCCCCAGCATTTT. It yields the protein CASSLGRLSNQPQHF.

This clonotype was counted ten times or more. This chain joins TRBV11-2 and TRBJ1-1; a possible D gene is TRBD1 (5 bases). Trimming pared 1 base from V and 0 bases from J, leaving 6 bases between. This CDR3 has 14 residues. Germline values: CDR1 SGHAT, CDR2 FQNNGV. In nucleotides, the CDR3 is TGTGCCAGCAGCTTAGGAGGGGTGAACACTGAAGCTTTCTTT. It encodes CASSLGGVNTEAFF.

This chain uses TRBV7-6 with TRBJ1-1; D call uncertain. The germline V gene encodes CDR1 SGHVS and CDR2 FNYEAQ. The CDR3 is 15 amino acids. V lost 1 base and J lost 3, with 12 bases in between. DNA for the CDR3: TGTGCCAGCAGCTTAGAACCCTTGGAGTACACTGAAGCTTTCTTT. It translates to CASSLEPLEYTEAFF.

This clonotype was picked up a small number of times. This chain links TRBV12-3 or TRBV12-4 with TRBJ2-2; D is uncertain. The V end was cut by 3 bases, the J end by 5 bases, with 10 bases between. The CDR3 spans 14 residues. Written as DNA, the CDR3 is TGTGCCAGCAGTTTCCCGGATGAGACCGGGGAGCTGTTTTTT. This gives the protein CASSFPDETGELFF.

A few counts support this clonotype. This chain links TRBV7-2 with TRBJ2-7, with 9 positions matching TRBD1. The CDR3 spans 15 residues. The J segment lost 4 bases and the V segment lost 4 bases, leaving 8 bases of the junction unmatched. Germline V gene sequence: CDR1 SGHTA, CDR2 FQGNSA. CDR3 DNA: TGTGCCAGCAGCTCCCCGGGACAGGGCCGATACGAGCAGTACTTC. Residues: CASSSPGQGRYEQYF.

This clonotype came up once. V is TRBV28 and J is TRBJ2-5; D is possibly TRBD1 (6 bases). This CDR3 comprises 16 residues. The V gene's germline CDR1 is MDHEN and CDR2 SYDVKM. Trimming took 3 bases from V and 1 from J, leaving 15 bases between them. CDR3 protein: CASSFKGTSFQETQYF. CDR3 coding DNA: TGTGCCAGCAGTTTTAAAGGGACATCTTTCCAAGAGACCCAGTACTTC. Using reference TRBV28 and TRBJ2-5 for the parts outside the CDR3, the full variable domain is DVKVTQSSRYLVKRTGEKVFLECVQDMDHENMFWYRQDPGLGLRLIYFSYDVKMKEKGDIPEGYSVSREKKERFSLILESASTNQTSMYLCASSFKGTSFQETQYFGPGTRLLVL.

This clonotype was seen more than once but under ten times. The chain joins TRBV7-2 to TRBJ2-3; 7 nucleotides line up with TRBD2. From germline, CDR1 is SGHTA and CDR2 FQGNSA. V lost 3 bases to trimming and J lost 6 bases; unmatched junction nucleotides: 3. This CDR3 is 13 amino acids long. The CDR3 sequence: CASSFGGGDTQYF. The CDR3 bases are TGTGCCAGCAGCTTCGGGGGAGGGGATACGCAGTATTTT.

The chain links TRBV27 to TRBJ2-7; no clear D gene. Trimming left V 1 base short and J 4 bases short, with 14 bases between. The CDR3 runs to 15 residues. Germline loops: CDR1 MNHEY, CDR2 SMNVEV (reference sequence). In nucleotides, the CDR3 is TGTGCCAGCAGTTTATTAACTGCTCCCACTTACGAGCAGTACTTC. Its translation: CASSLLTAPTYEQYF.

A few counts support this clonotype. The rearrangement links TRBV29-1 to TRBJ1-1; D gene unclear. Between the trimmed V and J ends, which lost 1 base and 7 bases, there was a span of 10 bases. The CDR3 extends over 12 amino acids. In germline, CDR1 is SQVTM, CDR2 ANQGSEA. Here the CDR3 DNA reads TGCAGCGTTGAAGGCAGGTATTATGAAGCTTTCTTT. Amino acid sequence: CSVEGRYYEAFF. The entire variable domain, with the rest obtained from reference TRBV29-1 and TRBJ1-1, is as follows: SAVISQKPSRDICQRGTSLTIQCQVDSQVTMMFWYRQQPGQSLTLIATANQGSEATYESGFVIDKFPISRPNLTFSTLTVSNMSPEDSSIYLCSVEGRYYEAFFGQGTRLTVV.

This clonotype was counted between two and nine times. The chain links TRBV4-3 to TRBJ2-7; unclear D gene. Germline assignment: CDR1 LGHNA and CDR2 YSLEER. The CDR3 is 13 residues long. Trimming stripped 5 bases from V and 3 bases from J, with 11 bases between. Written as DNA, the CDR3 is TGCGCCAGCAGCAAAGGTGACGGCTACGAGCAGTACTTC. Translated, it gives CASSKGDGYEQYF.

This clonotype was seen more than once but under ten times. V usage is TRBV5-1 and J usage is TRBJ1-2, with no clear D. This CDR3 contains 15 residues. The V and J ends lost 1 base and 3 bases respectively, with 13 bases between them. The germline gives CDR1 SGHRS, CDR2 YFSETQ. CDR3 residues: CASSLRTESDYGYTF. DNA for the CDR3: TGCGCCAGCAGCTTGCGAACCGAGTCCGACTATGGCTACACCTTC.

Remarks on this clonotype: Just one base apart from a much larger clone, this may be a read error. The rearrangement uses TRBV7-2 and TRBJ2-3; D not resolved. Germline V gene lookup returns CDR1 SGHTA and CDR2 FQGNSA. The CDR3 is 15 residues long. CDR3 DNA sequence: TGTGCCAGCATTGCGACTCTGAAGTTCACAGATACGCGGTATTTT. It yields the protein CASIATLKFTDTRYF.

This clonotype has more than one count but fewer than ten. This chain uses TRBV6-2 or TRBV6-3 with TRBJ2-3; D remains ambiguous. V shed 5 bases and J shed 6 bases, with 9 bases lying between them. Germline CDR1 is MNHEY and CDR2 is SVGEGT. The length of the CDR3 is 12 residues. The CDR3 sequence is CASSPVSDTQYF. The CDR3 DNA sequence: TGTGCCAGCAGTCCCGTGTCGGATACGCAGTATTTT.

Only a few counts were recorded for this clonotype. The chain is built from TRBV12-3 or TRBV12-4 and TRBJ2-1; weak D call: TRBD1 (6 bases). The CDR3 contains 14 residues. Trimming took 6 bases from V and 0 from J, leaving 9 bases between them. CDR3 DNA: TGTGCCAGCAGCGAGACAGGCTCCTACAATGAGCAGTTCTTC. Translating gives CASSETGSYNEQFF.

V is TRBV7-9 and J is TRBJ2-3, with 9 bases that match TRBD1. The CDR3 runs 15 residues. Trimming at V came to 5 bases and at J to 6 bases, leaving 9 bases not matched to a gene. Germline CDR1 reads SEHNR; CDR2 reads FQNEAQ (reference sequence). CDR3 DNA sequence: TGTGCCAGCAGCCCTACAGGGGGCCTAATGGATACGCAGTATTTT. Translation gives CASSPTGGLMDTQYF. Full variable domain (outside the CDR3, taken from reference TRBV7-9 and TRBJ2-3): DTGVSQNPRHKITKRGQNVTFRCDPISEHNRLYWYRQTLGQGPEFLTYFQNEAQLEKSRLLSDRFSAERPKGSFSTLEIQRTEQGDSAMYLCASSPTGGLMDTQYFGPGTRLTVL.

This clonotype was seen only a few times. The V and J genes are TRBV14 and TRBJ2-2; 7 nucleotides line up with TRBD1. Germline CDR1 SGHDN, CDR2 FVKESK. The CDR3 loop spans 15 amino acids. The V and J ends lost 10 bases and 0 bases, in that order; junction bases with no gene match: 8. CDR3 sequence reads: CANGETGPNTGELFF. The CDR3 bases are TGTGCCAACGGGGAGACAGGGCCGAACACCGGGGAGCTGTTTTTT.

The chain is built from TRBV6-5 and TRBJ2-5; D possibly matches TRBD1 or TRBD2 (5 bases each). V was shortened by 2 bases and J by 4 bases, with 14 bases between the two germline ends. Germline V gives CDR1 MNHEY, CDR2 SVGAGI. This CDR3 is built from 15 residues. CDR3: CASSYHSRGVETQYF. Here the CDR3 DNA reads TGTGCCAGCAGTTACCACAGTCGGGGCGTAGAGACCCAGTACTTC.

This clonotype was found many times. This sequence joins TRBV7-2 and TRBJ2-7; 7 bases align to TRBD1. Per germline, CDR1 SGHTA and CDR2 FQGNSA. The junction had 10 bases not matched to a gene; V was cut back by 4 bases and J by 7 bases. This CDR3 has 14 amino acids. The CDR3 DNA follows: TGTGCCAGCAGCTCACTACAGGGGTTTGATGAGCAGTACTTC. This codes for CASSSLQGFDEQYF.

This clonotype was seen a handful of times. The V and J genes are TRBV29-1 and TRBJ1-1; no reliable D call. This CDR3 has 14 residues. Deletions cut 7 bases from V and 1 base from J, with 16 bases between. Germline CDR1 is SQVTM and CDR2 is ANQGSEA. The CDR3 bases are TGCAGCGGCCAACTGGGCGGTGGGAACACTGAAGCTTTCTTT. It is translated as CSGQLGGGNTEAFF.

This clonotype was found a few times. The chain is built from TRBV7-6 and TRBJ2-7, with a weak D call TRBD2 (7 bases). Germline values: CDR1 SGHVS, CDR2 FNYEAQ. Trimming removed 5 bases from V and 5 bases from J, with 19 bases in between. The CDR3 is 15 amino acids. CDR3 sequence: CASSPEGGGHHEQYF. The CDR3 DNA reads TGTGCCAGCAGCCCAGAGGGGGGGGGCCACCACGAGCAGTACTTC.

This clonotype has only a few counts. The V gene is TRBV12-3 or TRBV12-4, the J gene TRBJ2-3, with 9 bases fitting TRBD1. This CDR3 has 14 residues. The V and J ends lost 10 bases and 7 bases, in that order; junction bases with no gene match: 12. CDR3 coding DNA: TGTGCCACCATACAAAGGGACAGGGCAAATACGCAGTATTTT. Amino acids: CATIQRDRANTQYF.

V is TRBV12-3 or TRBV12-4 and J is TRBJ1-5; 9 nucleotides line up with TRBD1. V was clipped by 6 bases and J by 5 bases; unmatched bases: 5. The CDR3 runs to 14 residues. The CDR3 is CASRPTGGYQPQHF. The CDR3 DNA sequence: TGTGCCAGCAGACCTACAGGGGGCTATCAGCCCCAGCATTTT.

This rearrangement joins TRBV7-8 to TRBJ1-4, with D maybe TRBD1 (6 bases). Trimming pared 5 bases from V and 1 base from J, leaving 11 bases between. The CDR3 sequence is 15 residues long. Germline CDR1 and CDR2: SGHVS and FQNEAQ. The CDR3 loop is CASSPRGGTNEKLFF. In DNA, the CDR3 is TGTGCCAGCAGCCCCAGGGGAGGAACTAATGAAAAACTGTTTTTT.

The sample holds a few counts of this clonotype. The chain recombines TRBV12-3 or TRBV12-4 with TRBJ2-1; 7 bases match TRBD1. This CDR3 is 15 amino acids long. V dropped 6 bases and J dropped 8; count of bases not matched to a gene: 13. The DNA for the CDR3 is TGTGCCAGCAGCCCCCCGGGACAGTTGAGAGATGAGCAGTTCTTC. It specifies CASSPPGQLRDEQFF.

This CDR3 is CASSLGGGARNQPQHF. The DNA of the CDR3 is TGTGCCAGCAGCTTAGGGGGGGGGGCTCGCAATCAGCCCCAGCATTTT. The gene calls are TRBV7-2 and TRBJ1-5; perhaps TRBD1 as D (6 bases). The V end lost 1 base, the J end lost 2 bases, and 12 bases lay between the germline ends. The CDR3 loop spans 16 amino acids. Germline V CDR1 and CDR2: SGHTA, FQGNSA.

The table lists this clonotype with a few counts. The J gene is TRBJ2-2, the V gene TRBV6-2 or TRBV6-3, with D tentatively TRBD1 or TRBD2 (5 bases each). The CDR3 is made up of 16 amino acids. Germline values: CDR1 MNHEY, CDR2 SVGEGT. V was trimmed by 2 bases and J by 5 bases, leaving 15 bases between them. In DNA form, the CDR3 reads TGTGCCAGCAGTTACGGGACCCGGGGAGATACCGGGGAGCTGTTTTTT. Translation: CASSYGTRGDTGELFF.